The 27 T cell receptor beta chains below all came from one sample that was sequenced in a study of cytomegalovirus exposure and HLA in healthy donors. Amplification used 60 Vbeta primers and 13 Jbeta primers. Using immunoSEQ multiplex PCR, the repertoire was profiled, and TCRdb retains in-frame clones only, with some absent. The sample lists about 190,000 clones, 74% occurring once. Sequencing used PBMCs. The origin of the receptors is a woman in her twenties or thirties in good health and CMV-seropositive.

J is TRBJ2-2 and V is TRBV4-1; TRBD2 might be the D (5 bases). The CDR3 is 15 amino acids. Trimming took 4 bases from V and 0 from J, leaving 9 bases between them. In germline, CDR1 is MGHRA, CDR2 YSYEKL. The CDR3 nucleotides read TGCGCCAGCAGCCCCGGAGGAACGAACACCGGGGAGCTGTTTTTT. Protein sequence: CASSPGGTNTGELFF.

This sequence joins TRBV5-1 and TRBJ2-5; D may be TRBD1 (5 bases). The CDR3 spans 15 residues. Germline V gene lookup returns CDR1 SGHRS and CDR2 YFSETQ. The V gene lost 2 bases and the J gene lost 1 base, with 12 bases spanning the gap. The CDR3 sequence is CASSFRQGPQETQYF. CDR3 bases: TGCGCCAGCAGCTTCCGGCAGGGCCCCCAAGAGACCCAGTACTTC.

The chain recombines TRBV19 with TRBJ1-1, with 10 bases matching TRBD1. The V segment lost 6 bases and the J segment 6 bases; nucleotides outside the gene matches: 7. Per germline, CDR1 LNHDA and CDR2 SQIVND (reference sequence). The CDR3 spans 14 residues. The CDR3 protein is CASSPGQGIAEAFF. CDR3 coding DNA: TGTGCCAGTAGCCCGGGACAGGGGATAGCTGAAGCTTTCTTT. Looking up the rest from reference TRBV19 and TRBJ1-1 gives the full variable domain: DGGITQSPKYLFRKEGQNVTLSCEQNLNHDAMYWYRQDPGQGLRLIYYSQIVNDFQKGDIAEGYSVSREKKESFPLTVTSAQKNPTAFYLCASSPGQGIAEAFFGQGTRLTVV.

The chain recombines TRBV6-5 with TRBJ2-5, with D tentatively TRBD2 (6 bases). Germline assignment: CDR1 MNHEY and CDR2 SVGAGI. Trimming cost V 5 bases and J 5 bases, with 15 bases left between them. The CDR3 extends over 14 amino acids. CDR3 in DNA: TGTGCCAGCAGTGAAATTACTAGCCGTGAGACCCAGTACTTC. It codes for CASSEITSRETQYF.

The V gene is TRBV20-1, the J gene TRBJ1-1, with no clear D. This CDR3 has 11 residues. Germline assignment: CDR1 DFQATT and CDR2 SNEGSKA (reference sequence). The V and J ends lost 5 bases and 4 bases respectively, with 8 bases between them. CDR3 amino acids: CSAFYITEAFF. Here the CDR3 DNA reads TGCAGTGCTTTTTATATCACTGAAGCTTTCTTT.

The rearrangement uses TRBV6-6 and TRBJ2-7, with 11 bases that match TRBD1. The germline gives CDR1 MNHNY, CDR2 SVGAGI (reference sequence). The CDR3 is 14 amino acids. V gave up 5 bases and J gave up 9 bases; unmatched junction bases: 9. DNA for the CDR3: TGTGCCAGCAGTCGGGGACAGGGGGGCGTGGGGCAGTACTTC. Its protein is CASSRGQGGVGQYF.

This clone is a singleton in its sample. CDR3 coding DNA: TGTGCCAGTTTAGACAGCTCCTATAATTCACCCCTCCACTTT. Encoded protein: CASLDSSYNSPLHF. The rearrangement joins TRBV2 to TRBJ1-6; D may be TRBD1 (5 bases). The V and J ends lost 9 bases and 0 bases respectively, with 9 bases between them. This CDR3 is 14 amino acids long. From germline, CDR1 is SNHLY and CDR2 FYNNEI. The full variable domain, its missing parts supplied by reference TRBV2 and TRBJ1-6, is EPEVTQTPSHQVTQMGQEVILRCVPISNHLYFYWYRQILGQKVEFLVSFYNNEISEKSEIFDDQFSVERPDGSNFTLKIRSTKLEDSAMYFCASLDSSYNSPLHFGNGTRLTVT.

The gene calls are TRBV7-2 and TRBJ2-2; D unclear. Germline-derived CDR1 and CDR2 are SGHTA and FQGNSA. Trimming pared 2 bases from V and 6 bases from J, leaving 4 bases between. The CDR3 totals 12 residues. CDR3 nucleotide sequence: TGTGCCAGCAGCTTATCAGCCGGGGAGCTGTTTTTT. Its protein is CASSLSAGELFF.

This chain joins TRBV7-2 and TRBJ2-1, with 12 positions matching TRBD2. The CDR3 has 15 amino acids. V was clipped by 1 base and J by 10 bases; unmatched bases: 5. Germline V gene lookup returns CDR1 SGHTA and CDR2 FQGNSA. The CDR3 DNA reads as TGTGCCAGCAGCTTAGGTACAACTAGCGGGAGGGAGCAGTTCTTC. This codes for CASSLGTTSGREQFF.

CDR3 DNA: TGTGCCAGCCGCTCGGACAGGTCGGGTGGCTACACCTTC. It encodes CASRSDRSGGYTF. This chain links TRBV6-1 with TRBJ1-2; 7 bases agree with TRBD1. The CDR3 is 13 amino acids. Trimming cost V 8 bases and J 7 bases; bases outside gene matches: 10. CDR1 is MNHNS and CDR2 is SASEGT in the germline V gene.

The J gene is TRBJ1-2, the V gene TRBV2; tentatively, D is TRBD1 (5 bases). The CDR3 sequence is 14 residues long. Germline V gene data show CDR1 as SNHLY and CDR2 as FYNNEI. V was shortened by 5 bases and J by 4 bases, with 14 bases between the two germline ends. For the CDR3, the DNA is TGTGCCAGCAGTACTCGACAGATCACCTATGGCTACACCTTC. This codes for CASSTRQITYGYTF. The whole variable domain, remainder taken from reference TRBV2 and TRBJ1-2, is EPEVTQTPSHQVTQMGQEVILRCVPISNHLYFYWYRQILGQKVEFLVSFYNNEISEKSEIFDDQFSVERPDGSNFTLKIRSTKLEDSAMYFCASSTRQITYGYTFGSGTRLTVV.

V and J are TRBV4-1 and TRBJ2-7; TRBD2 matches at 11 bases. The germline CDR1 and CDR2 sequences are MGHRA and YSYEKL. The V gene end was trimmed by 3 bases and the J gene end by 7 bases; junction bases not matched to a gene: 8. The length of the CDR3 is 15 residues. CDR3 in DNA: TGCGCCAGCAGCCACTTAGCGGGAGGGAAAGGTGAGCAGTACTTC. Translated, it gives CASSHLAGGKGEQYF.

The chain joins TRBV7-8 to TRBJ1-5, with a weak D call TRBD1 (6 bases). The germline V gene encodes CDR1 SGHVS and CDR2 FQNEAQ. Trimming pared 4 bases from V and 0 bases from J, leaving 10 bases between. The CDR3 consists of 15 residues. CDR3 DNA sequence: TGTGCCAGCAGCTCGGACAGCAATAGCAATCAGCCCCAGCATTTT. It yields the protein CASSSDSNSNQPQHF.

This clone appeared a few times. This chain links TRBV10-3 with TRBJ1-1; D is possibly TRBD1 (5 bases). The CDR3 consists of 15 residues. CDR1 is ENHRY and CDR2 is SYGVKD in the germline V gene. Trimming took 0 bases from V and 3 from J, leaving 11 bases between them. The CDR3 sequence: CAISESGDEDTEAFF. CDR3 bases: TGTGCCATCAGTGAGTCAGGGGATGAAGACACTGAAGCTTTCTTT.

The V call is TRBV6-6, the J call TRBJ2-3; maybe TRBD1 (7 bases). Trimming removed 8 bases from V and 4 bases from J, with 22 bases in between. Germline-derived CDR1 and CDR2 are MNHNY and SVGAGI (reference sequence). CDR3 length equals 16 residues. The CDR3 reads CASVSFGRGDADTQYF. The DNA for the CDR3 is TGTGCCAGCGTTTCCTTCGGCAGGGGGGACGCAGATACGCAGTATTTT.

The sample holds a few counts of this clone. The V and J genes are TRBV5-1 and TRBJ2-1; 8 nucleotides match TRBD1. Per the germline V gene, CDR1 is SGHRS and CDR2 is YFSETQ. Trimming took 6 bases from V and 8 from J; bases not matched to a gene: 7. There are 13 residues in the CDR3. The CDR3 coding sequence is TGCGCCAGCAACGGACAGGGACGAGATGAGCAGTTCTTC. Its translation is CASNGQGRDEQFF.

This clone has only one observation. The rearrangement joins TRBV13 to TRBJ2-2; 7 positions match TRBD1. The CDR3 runs 15 residues. CDR1 is PRHDT and CDR2 is FYEKMQ in the germline V gene (reference sequence). The V and J ends lost 2 bases and 7 bases, in that order; junction bases with no gene match: 7. CDR3 loop: CASSLPTGMVGELFF. The CDR3 nucleotides are TGTGCCAGCAGCTTACCGACAGGGATGGTCGGGGAGCTGTTTTTT.

The chain combines TRBV6-5 with TRBJ1-3; 10 nucleotides line up with TRBD1. CDR1 is MNHEY and CDR2 is SVGAGI in the germline V gene. J lost 4 bases, V lost 5 bases, and 5 bases had no gene match. The CDR3 loop spans 15 amino acids. The CDR3, as DNA: TGTGCCAGCAGTGGCCGGGACAGGGGCGGAAACACCATATATTTT. This gives the protein CASSGRDRGGNTIYF.

The chain uses TRBV6-5 and TRBJ1-5, with a tentative D call TRBD1 (6 bases). The CDR3 is 13 residues long. V lost 6 bases and J 3 bases, leaving 9 bases between the germline ends. CDR1 MNHEY and CDR2 SVGAGI come from the germline V gene. The CDR3: CASRAGVNQPQHF. The DNA of the CDR3 is TGTGCCAGCAGAGCAGGGGTCAATCAGCCCCAGCATTTT.

This chain connects TRBV7-9 to TRBJ1-5; D perhaps matches TRBD1 (5 bases). The CDR3 has 14 residues. Trimming cost V 0 bases and J 4 bases, with 7 bases left between them. The germline V gene encodes CDR1 SEHNR and CDR2 FQNEAQ (reference sequence). CDR3 sequence reads: CASSLATANQPQHF. The CDR3 DNA is TGTGCCAGCAGCTTAGCGACAGCAAATCAGCCCCAGCATTTT.

This clone was seen only a few times. This chain uses TRBV7-6 with TRBJ2-5, with TRBD2 as a possible D gene (6 bases). The CDR3 sequence is 16 residues long. In germline, CDR1 is SGHVS, CDR2 FNYEAQ. Deletions cut 2 bases from V and 5 bases from J, with 18 bases between. CDR3 DNA: TGTGCCAGCAGCTTAAGTGGACTAAGGAATTTGGAGACCCAGTACTTC. Translated: CASSLSGLRNLETQYF. The whole variable domain, filled in from reference TRBV7-6 and TRBJ2-5, reads GAGVSQSPRYKVTKRGQDVALRCDPISGHVSLYWYRQALGQGPEFLTYFNYEAQQDKSGLPNDRFSAERPEGSISTLTIQRTEQRDSAMYRCASSLSGLRNLETQYFGPGTRLLVL.

J is TRBJ2-5 and V is TRBV27; 7 bases fit TRBD1. Germline CDR1 and CDR2: MNHEY and SMNVEV (reference sequence). This CDR3 has 14 residues. The ends lost 5 bases at V and 2 bases at J; junction bases unmatched: 5. Here the CDR3 DNA reads TGTGCCAGCAGTCCGGACAGGTTGCAAGAGACCCAGTACTTC. This gives the protein CASSPDRLQETQYF.

V is TRBV7-8 and J is TRBJ1-5, with 8 bases aligning to TRBD1. The J segment lost 2 bases and the V segment lost 5 bases, leaving 8 bases of the junction unmatched. The CDR3 spans 16 residues. CDR1 and CDR2 from the germline V gene are SGHVS and FQNEAQ. The CDR3 protein is CASSPLPTGGNQPQHF. The CDR3 region has the DNA TGTGCCAGCAGCCCACTACCGACAGGGGGCAATCAGCCCCAGCATTTT.

V is TRBV4-1 and J is TRBJ2-7; 7 bases match TRBD2. Losses at the gene ends were 4 bases for V and 6 bases for J; bases not matched to a gene: 18. Germline V gene sequence: CDR1 MGHRA, CDR2 YSYEKL. The CDR3 loop spans 17 amino acids. CDR3 DNA: TGCGCCAGCAGCCTCAACCCGCTAGCGGTCGTCCAAGCCGAGCAGTACTTC. Its translation is CASSLNPLAVVQAEQYF.

The chain employs TRBV7-9 and TRBJ2-5, with D unclear. Germline values: CDR1 SEHNR, CDR2 FQNEAQ (reference sequence). With 5 bases removed from V and 2 bases from J, the gap between germline ends came to 12 bases. The CDR3 has 14 residues. The CDR3 coding sequence is TGTGCCAGCAGCGACACCCGGTTTCAAGAGACCCAGTACTTC. Translated: CASSDTRFQETQYF.

This clone was observed a few times. The gene calls are TRBV5-1 and TRBJ2-1; 8 bases match TRBD1. Germline values: CDR1 SGHRS, CDR2 YFSETQ. The CDR3 loop spans 14 amino acids. With 6 bases clipped from V and 5 bases from J, the junction kept 7 bases outside the gene matches. CDR3 DNA sequence: TGCGCCAGCACGGCGGACAGGGTGGACAATGAGCAGTTCTTC. It yields the protein CASTADRVDNEQFF.

This clone has a single count. The chain recombines TRBV9 with TRBJ1-1; 8 bases agree with TRBD1. Unmatched junction bases numbered 11, after V lost 6 bases and J lost 4 bases. This CDR3 is 15 amino acids long. The germline CDR1 and CDR2 sequences are SGDLS and YYNGEE. DNA of the CDR3: TGTGCCAGCACCTTGGGGGGGGACAGGTTCACTGAAGCTTTCTTT. Translating it yields CASTLGGDRFTEAFF.